Presented here are 2 T cell receptor beta chains from one specimen sequenced in a study of regulatory T cells in long-lasting Graves disease. Described time point: newly diagnosed GD, antithyroid drugs for less than 3 months. Isolated PBMC RNA provided the starting material for the TCR library. In building TCR beta libraries, iRepertoire HTBI primers were used together with Arm-PCR of CDR3 regions. TCRdb passed the multiplex PCR reads through MiXCR, listing each CDR3 protein once. The sample yields some 350,000 distinct CDR3 sequences, roughly 16% seen once. This sample also appeared in a second study, on T cells in Graves' hyperthyroidism and ophthalmopathy.

This material consisted of peripheral blood mononuclear cells (PBMCs), taken at new diagnosis, from a patient treated with antithyroid drugs. These receptors were obtained from a woman in her late teens or twenties with Graves disease.

This clonotype was detected a few times. This chain's CDR3 is CASSQDRRASGGAEGYTF. The CDR3 bases are TGTGCCAGCAGCCAAGATCGCCGGGCTAGCGGGGGCGCGGAAGGCTACACCTTC. This chain joins TRBV3-1 and TRBJ1-2, with a possible D match to TRBD1 (6 bases). The CDR3 is 18 residues long. V lost 0 bases, J lost 8 bases, and 25 bases lay in between. The germline CDR1 and CDR2 sequences are LGHDT and YNNKEL (reference sequence). The whole variable domain, remainder taken from reference TRBV3-1 and TRBJ1-2, is DTAVSQTPKYLVTQMGNDKSIKCEQNLGHDTMYWYKQDSKKFLKIMFSYNNKELIINETVPNRFSPKSPDKAHLNLHINSLELGDSAVYFCASSQDRRASGGAEGYTFGSGTRLTVV.

This clonotype came up many times. The CDR3 DNA is TGCAGTGCTAGGGGAGCGGGAGAGGTAGATACGCAGTATTTT. As protein: CSARGAGEVDTQYF. The chain links TRBV20-1 to TRBJ2-3; 8 bases are a match to TRBD2. Germline CDR1 reads DFQATT; CDR2 reads SNEGSKA (reference sequence). Trimming at V came to 3 bases and at J to 5 bases, leaving 7 bases not matched to a gene. The CDR3 totals 14 residues.